This TCR beta chain was retrieved from a study of blood T cell repertoires in COVID-19. Looking at the study overall: From T cells, B-cell-depleted T cells, or PBMCs came the material, which was cDNA or gDNA.

This table comes from immunoSEQ multiplex PCR, and its TCRdb copy is limited to in-frame clones, with some not included. Here the sample spans around 200,000 clones, more than 75% being singletons. V lost 6 bases to trimming and J lost 4 bases, with 15 bases between them. The CDR3 is 13 residues long. CDR1 is SQVTM, CDR2 ANQGSEA, per germline. Source material: peripheral blood. The receptor comes from a man aged 50 or older with acute or convalescent COVID-19. The chain employs TRBV29-1 and TRBJ1-1; a possible D gene is TRBD1 (6 bases). CDR3 in amino acids: CSVIQGLGTEAFF. CDR3 coding DNA: TGCAGCGTCATACAGGGTCTAGGCACTGAAGCTTTCTTT.